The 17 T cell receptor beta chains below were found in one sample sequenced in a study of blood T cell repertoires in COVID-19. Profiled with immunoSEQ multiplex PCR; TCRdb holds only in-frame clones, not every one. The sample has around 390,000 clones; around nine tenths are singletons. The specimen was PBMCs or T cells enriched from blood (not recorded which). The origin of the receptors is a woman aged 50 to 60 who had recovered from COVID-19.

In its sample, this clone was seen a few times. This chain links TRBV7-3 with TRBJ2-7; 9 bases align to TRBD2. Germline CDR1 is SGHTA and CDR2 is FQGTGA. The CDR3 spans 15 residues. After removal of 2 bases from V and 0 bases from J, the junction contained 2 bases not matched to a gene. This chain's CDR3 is CASSLGGRGSYEQYF. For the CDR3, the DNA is TGTGCCAGCAGCTTAGGCGGGAGGGGCTCCTACGAGCAGTACTTC.

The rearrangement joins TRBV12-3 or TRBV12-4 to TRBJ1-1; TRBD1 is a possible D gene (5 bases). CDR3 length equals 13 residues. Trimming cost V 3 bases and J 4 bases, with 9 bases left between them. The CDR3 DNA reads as TGTGCCAGCAGTTTCCGCAGGGTCACTGAAGCTTTCTTT. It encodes CASSFRRVTEAFF.

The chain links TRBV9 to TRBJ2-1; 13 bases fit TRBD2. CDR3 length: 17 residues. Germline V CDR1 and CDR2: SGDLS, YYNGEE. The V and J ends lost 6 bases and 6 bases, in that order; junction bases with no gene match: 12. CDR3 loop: CASTRTSGGVNSNEQFF. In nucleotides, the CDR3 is TGTGCCAGCACCAGGACTAGCGGGGGAGTCAATTCCAATGAGCAGTTCTTC.

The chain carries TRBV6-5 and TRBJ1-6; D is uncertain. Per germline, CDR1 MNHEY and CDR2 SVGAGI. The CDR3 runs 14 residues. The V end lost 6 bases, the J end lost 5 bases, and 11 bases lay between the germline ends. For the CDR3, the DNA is TGTGCCAGCAGCTCCCAGCGAAATAATTCACCCCTCCACTTT. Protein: CASSSQRNNSPLHF.

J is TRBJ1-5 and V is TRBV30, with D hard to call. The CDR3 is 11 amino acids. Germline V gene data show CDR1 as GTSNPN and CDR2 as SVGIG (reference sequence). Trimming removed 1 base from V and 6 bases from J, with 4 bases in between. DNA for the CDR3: TGTGCCTGGAGTGCGGGTCAGCCCCAGCATTTT. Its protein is CAWSAGQPQHF.

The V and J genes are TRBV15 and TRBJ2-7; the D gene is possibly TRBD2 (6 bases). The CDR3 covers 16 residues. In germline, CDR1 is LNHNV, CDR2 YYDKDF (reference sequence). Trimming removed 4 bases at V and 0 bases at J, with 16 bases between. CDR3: CATSTSRDWSSYEQYF. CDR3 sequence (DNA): TGTGCCACCAGCACATCCCGGGACTGGAGCTCCTACGAGCAGTACTTC. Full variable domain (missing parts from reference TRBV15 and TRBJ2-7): DAMVIQNPRYQVTQFGKPVTLSCSQTLNHNVMYWYQQKSSQAPKLLFHYYDKDFNNEADTPDNFQSRRPNTSFCFLDIRSPGLGDTAMYLCATSTSRDWSSYEQYFGPGTRLTVT.

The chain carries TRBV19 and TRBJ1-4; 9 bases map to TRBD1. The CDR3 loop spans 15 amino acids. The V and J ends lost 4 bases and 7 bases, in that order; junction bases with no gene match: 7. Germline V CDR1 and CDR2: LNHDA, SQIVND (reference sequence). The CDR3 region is CASSNPPGQGEKLFF. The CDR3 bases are TGTGCCAGTAGTAACCCCCCGGGACAGGGTGAAAAACTGTTTTTT.

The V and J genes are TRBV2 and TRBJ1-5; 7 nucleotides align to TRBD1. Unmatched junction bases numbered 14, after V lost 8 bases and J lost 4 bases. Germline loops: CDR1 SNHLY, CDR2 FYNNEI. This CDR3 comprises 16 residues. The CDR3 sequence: CASGGQSVNVNQPQHF. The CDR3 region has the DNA TGTGCCAGCGGGGGACAGTCTGTAAACGTTAATCAGCCCCAGCATTTT.

The CDR3 sequence: CASLERGGRDTQYF. Written as DNA, the CDR3 is TGTGCCAGCCTAGAACGGGGGGGCCGAGATACGCAGTATTTT. The chain carries TRBV28 and TRBJ2-3; 8 bases map to TRBD2. The CDR3 spans 14 residues. Per the germline V gene, CDR1 is MDHEN and CDR2 is SYDVKM. J gave up 5 bases and V 8 bases, and 9 bases lay outside the gene matches. The full variable domain, in which reference TRBV28 and TRBJ2-3 provide the parts outside the CDR3, is DVKVTQSSRYLVKRTGEKVFLECVQDMDHENMFWYRQDPGLGLRLIYFSYDVKMKEKGDIPEGYSVSREKKERFSLILESASTNQTSMYLCASLERGGRDTQYFGPGTRLTVL.

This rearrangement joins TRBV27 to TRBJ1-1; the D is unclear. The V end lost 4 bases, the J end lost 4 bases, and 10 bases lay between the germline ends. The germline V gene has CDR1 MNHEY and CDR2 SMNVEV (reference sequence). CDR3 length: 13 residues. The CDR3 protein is CASSYTRSTEAFF. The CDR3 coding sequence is TGTGCCAGCAGTTACACGAGGAGCACTGAAGCTTTCTTT.

CDR3: CASSLAGQSKGSTF. Here the CDR3 DNA reads TGTGCCAGCAGCTTAGCGGGCCAATCAAAAGGCAGTACCTTC. The rearrangement uses TRBV7-9 and TRBJ1-2, with D hard to call. Germline V CDR1 and CDR2: SEHNR, FQNEAQ (reference sequence). The length of the CDR3 is 14 residues. V was shortened by 0 bases and J by 14 bases, with 19 bases between the two germline ends.

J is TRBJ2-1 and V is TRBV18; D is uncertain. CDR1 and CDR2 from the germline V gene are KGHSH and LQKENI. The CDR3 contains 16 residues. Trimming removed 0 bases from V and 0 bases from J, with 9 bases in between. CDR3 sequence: CASSPPAQSSYNEQFF. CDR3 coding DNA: TGTGCCAGCTCACCACCGGCCCAAAGCTCCTACAATGAGCAGTTCTTC.

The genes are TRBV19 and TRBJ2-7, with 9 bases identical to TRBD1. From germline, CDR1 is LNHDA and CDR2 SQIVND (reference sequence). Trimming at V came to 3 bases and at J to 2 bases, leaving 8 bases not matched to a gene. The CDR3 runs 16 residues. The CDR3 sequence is CASSIQGGQGPYEQYF. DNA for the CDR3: TGTGCCAGTAGTATTCAAGGGGGACAGGGTCCCTACGAGCAGTACTTC. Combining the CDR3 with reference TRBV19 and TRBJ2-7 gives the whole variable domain DGGITQSPKYLFRKEGQNVTLSCEQNLNHDAMYWYRQDPGQGLRLIYYSQIVNDFQKGDIAEGYSVSREKKESFPLTVTSAQKNPTAFYLCASSIQGGQGPYEQYFGPGTRLTVT.

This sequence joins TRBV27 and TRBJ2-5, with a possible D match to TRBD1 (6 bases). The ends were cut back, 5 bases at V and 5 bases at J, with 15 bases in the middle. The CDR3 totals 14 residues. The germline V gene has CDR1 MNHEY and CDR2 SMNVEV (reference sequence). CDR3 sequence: CASSLLQGGETQYF. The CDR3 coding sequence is TGTGCCAGCAGTCTACTACAGGGCGGGGAGACCCAGTACTTC.

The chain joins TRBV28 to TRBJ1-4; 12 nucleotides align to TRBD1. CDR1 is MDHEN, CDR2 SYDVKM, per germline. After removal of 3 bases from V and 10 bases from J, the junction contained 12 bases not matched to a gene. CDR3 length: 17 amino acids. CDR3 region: CASSLTDGTGGSRKLFF. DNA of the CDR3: TGTGCCAGCAGTTTGACCGACGGGACAGGGGGCTCGCGAAAACTGTTTTTT.

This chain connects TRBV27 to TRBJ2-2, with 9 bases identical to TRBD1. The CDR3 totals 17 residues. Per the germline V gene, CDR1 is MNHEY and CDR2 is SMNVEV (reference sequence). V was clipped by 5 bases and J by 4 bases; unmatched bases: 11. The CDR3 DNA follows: TGTGCCAGCAGTCCCAAGTGGGGGACAGGGTTCACCGGGGAGCTGTTTTTT. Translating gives CASSPKWGTGFTGELFF.

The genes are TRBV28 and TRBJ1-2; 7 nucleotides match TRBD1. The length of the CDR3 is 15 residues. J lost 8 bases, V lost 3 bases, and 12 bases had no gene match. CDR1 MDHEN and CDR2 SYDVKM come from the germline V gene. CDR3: CASSLPGTARGGYTF. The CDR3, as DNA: TGTGCCAGCAGTTTGCCCGGGACAGCAAGAGGGGGCTACACCTTC.